Given below is one TCR beta chain in context. This sample stems from a study of blood T cell repertoires in COVID-19. Study in general: Material from acute and convalescent COVID-19 was sourced from the United States, Italy and Spain. In each case, the material was cDNA or gDNA derived from T cells, B-cell-depleted T cells, or PBMCs.

In the original workflow: Amplified reference gene primers provided the basis for estimating nucleated cell counts. TCRdb's table, derived via immunoSEQ multiplex PCR, lists solely in-frame clones and lacks some. V and J calls and clone size are given by that table; D and trimming were obtained from the DNA. The sample has 150,000 to 200,000 clones, around 80% seen once. CDR1 MNHNY and CDR2 SVGAGI come from the germline V gene (reference sequence). V lost 0 bases, J lost 4 bases, and 3 bases stayed unmatched. The CDR3 consists of 16 residues. The TCR comes from a man in his sixties with active or convalescent COVID-19. This chain joins TRBV6-6 and TRBJ2-5, with TRBD2 matching over 12 bases. Sequenced sample: peripheral blood. The CDR3 reads CASSYSLAGGPETQYF. CDR3 nucleotide sequence: TGTGCCAGCAGTTACTCTCTAGCGGGGGGGCCAGAGACCCAGTACTTC.